Below, one TCR beta chain is given with its context. Germline CDR1 is MGHRA and CDR2 is YSYEKL. CDR3 length: 16 residues. J gave up 7 bases and V 0 bases, and 7 bases lay outside the gene matches. This sample was taken from a study of blood T cell repertoires in COVID-19. Turning to the study itself: Samples taken during acute and convalescent COVID-19 were collected in the United States, Italy and Spain. T cells, B-cell-depleted T cells, or PBMCs supplied cDNA or gDNA.

Authors' methods: By means of reference gene primer amplification, nucleated cell counts were estimated. The data were produced by immunoSEQ multiplex PCR, yet TCRdb's version contains in-frame clones alone and is incomplete. D and trimming were read from the DNA, whereas the V and J calls and clone size are those reported in that table. The repertoire holds just over 15,000 clones, with approximately 80% as singletons. V and J are TRBV4-1 and TRBJ2-1; 9 positions agree with TRBD2. The TCR originated in a human donor in a cohort sampled during active COVID-19. The sequenced material came from peripheral blood. The CDR3 here is CASSQEGSGRGNEQFF. CDR3 nucleotide sequence: TGCGCCAGCAGCCAAGAAGGTAGCGGGAGAGGAAATGAGCAGTTCTTC.